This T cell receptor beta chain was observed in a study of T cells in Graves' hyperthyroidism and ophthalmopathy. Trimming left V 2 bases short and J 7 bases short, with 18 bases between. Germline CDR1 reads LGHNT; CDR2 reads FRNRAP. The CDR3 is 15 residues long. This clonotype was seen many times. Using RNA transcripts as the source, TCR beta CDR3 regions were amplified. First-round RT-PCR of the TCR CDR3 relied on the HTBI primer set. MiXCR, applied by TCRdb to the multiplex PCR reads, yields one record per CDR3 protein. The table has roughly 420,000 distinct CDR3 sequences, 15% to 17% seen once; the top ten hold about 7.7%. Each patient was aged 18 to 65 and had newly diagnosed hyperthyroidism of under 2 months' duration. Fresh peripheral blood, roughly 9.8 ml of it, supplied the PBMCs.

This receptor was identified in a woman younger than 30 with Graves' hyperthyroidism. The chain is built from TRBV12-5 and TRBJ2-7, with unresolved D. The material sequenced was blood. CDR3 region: CASGLIIGWVGEQYF. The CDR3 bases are TGTGCTAGTGGTTTGATAATCGGGTGGGTCGGGGAGCAGTACTTC.